Listed here is a single T cell receptor (beta chain). Its target is not known. This entry comes from a study of shared clonotypes between healthy human individuals. Across the whole study: CD4 naive and CD4 memory each took three plates per donor, while CD8 naive took two and CD8 memory one. Study-wide results and caveats: Sequencing depth was a factor that was expected to affect clonotype sharing among donors. As a rule, naive subsets had a larger estimated richness than memory subsets.

Germline values: CDR1 SEHNR, CDR2 FQNEAQ (reference sequence). This CDR3 region has 17 residues. The junction had 4 bases not matched to a gene; V was cut back by 1 base and J by 2 bases. The assay was immunoSEQ multiplex PCR, and TCRdb's table has in-frame clones only and misses some. The repertoire holds roughly 2 million clones, with 95% as singletons. This TCR was sampled from a man aged 18 to 29 in good health. What was sequenced was naive CD4+ T cells sorted from blood. The subset is: CD45RA+ positively selected. This chain joins TRBV7-9 and TRBJ2-1, with 11 nucleotides matching TRBD2. The CDR3 DNA is TGTGCCAGCAGCTTAGTAGGGACTAGCGGAACCTACAATGAGCAGTTCTTC. Its protein product is CASSLVGTSGTYNEQFF.